The clone carrying this TCR beta chain has a count of ten or more. The source of the sample is a study of metastatic and nonmetastatic thyroid tumors. TCRdb used MiXCR to call clones anew from the PCR reads. The data contain more than 85,000 clones, around 7.8% of them seen just once; the ten biggest clones take up roughly 10%. No patient had received any treatment before thyroid surgery. This CDR3 is built from 15 residues. V was pared by 1 base and J by 4 bases, with 8 bases of the junction left unmatched. Per the germline V gene, CDR1 is DFQATT and CDR2 is SNEGSKA (reference sequence). The sequenced sample consisted of blood. This sequence originates from a female donor with papillary thyroid cancer or a benign thyroid nodule (not recorded which). Some clones in this sample may be carry-over from other donors' samples. The chain combines TRBV20-1 with TRBJ1-1, with 8 bases aligning to TRBD1. The DNA of the CDR3 is TGCAGTGCTAGAGGGGGACAGGAAAGAACCACTGAAGCTTTCTTT. Amino acids: CSARGGQERTTEAFF.